The source of this T cell receptor beta chain is a study of blood T cell repertoires in COVID-19. This clone was observed once. The assay was immunoSEQ multiplex PCR, and TCRdb's table has in-frame clones only and misses some. The sample has hundreds of thousands of clones, around 92% seen once. CDR1 SGHTA and CDR2 FQGNSA come from the germline V gene. V was shortened by 4 bases and J by 0 bases, with 10 bases between the two germline ends. The CDR3 has 15 residues. V usage is TRBV7-2 and J usage is TRBJ1-5; unclear D gene. The specimen was peripheral blood. The sequence was obtained from a woman between 25 and 40 years old with COVID-19, enrolled during active disease. The CDR3 protein is CASSSTGNSNQPQHF. CDR3 sequence (DNA): TGTGCCAGCAGCTCGACGGGTAATAGCAATCAGCCCCAGCATTTT.